This T cell receptor (beta chain) derives from a study of CD8+CD57+ T cells in acquired aplastic anemia. Looking at the study overall: Healthy donors had, on average, about 10.8 million reads for their CD4+ cells. Study findings and constraints: Researchers report that 25 to 30 CD8+ CDR3 sequences appeared in both patients and controls.

With regard to this clonotype: The antigen is unknown.

Genomic DNA, serving as template, underwent TCR beta VDJ and CDR3 profiling. TCRdb processed the reads anew with MiXCR; each CDR3 protein has one entry. The data contain some 240,000 distinct CDR3 sequences, roughly 35% of them singletons. The germline V gene has CDR1 DFQATT and CDR2 SNEGSKA (reference sequence). The length of the CDR3 is 17 residues. V lost 0 bases to trimming and J lost 2 bases; unmatched junction nucleotides: 11. This TCR was sampled from a human donor in good health, serving as a control. The chain links TRBV20-1 to TRBJ2-7; 9 bases map to TRBD2. Sequences were obtained from sorted CD4+, CD8+, or CD8+CD57+ T cells (not recorded which) from PBMCs. The CDR3: CSARDLGGRASPYEQYF. CDR3 bases: TGCAGTGCTAGAGATCTTGGCGGGAGGGCCTCCCCCTACGAGCAGTACTTC.